This entry lists 13 T cell receptor beta chains sequenced from one sample in a study of shared clonotypes between healthy human individuals. The table came from immunoSEQ multiplex PCR; TCRdb's copy has only in-frame clones and leaves some out. The sample has around 1,900,000 clones; roughly 95% are singletons. Positive CCR7 selection of CD45RO-negative cells yielded the naive CD8 cells, and terminally differentiated effector memory CD45RA+ cells were excluded. The sequencing input was naive CD8+ T cells from PBMCs. The receptor source for this set is a man aged 18 to 30 in good health. Some clones in this sample may be carry-over from other donors' samples.

The chain couples TRBV7-9 to TRBJ1-2, with 7 bases fitting TRBD1. This CDR3 is 14 amino acids long. CDR1 and CDR2 (germline): SEHNR, FQNEAQ (reference sequence). V trimming: 5 bases; J trimming: 8 bases; junction bases outside the gene matches: 11. The CDR3 is CASSPTGGGLGYTF. CDR3 coding DNA: TGTGCCAGCAGCCCCACGGGAGGGGGCTTAGGCTACACCTTC.

Here the CDR3 reads CASSLWEGGGNQPQHF. The CDR3 DNA reads as TGTGCCAGCAGTTTATGGGAGGGGGGAGGCAATCAGCCCCAGCATTTT. V is TRBV28 and J is TRBJ1-5; possible D gene TRBD1, 6 bases. Germline loops: CDR1 MDHEN, CDR2 SYDVKM. Trimming stripped 0 bases from V and 2 bases from J, with 11 bases between. CDR3 length: 16 residues.

The gene calls are TRBV29-1 and TRBJ1-2; tentative D call: TRBD1 (6 bases). Germline V lookup: CDR1 SQVTM, CDR2 ANQGSEA. The CDR3 length is 13 residues. The germline V and J ends were trimmed by 7 bases and 9 bases, with 21 bases remaining between them. The CDR3 bases are TGCAGCGCCTGGGTGGGGGCAATTCCCCGCTACACCTTC. It translates to CSAWVGAIPRYTF.

Of note for this clone: Other DNA sequences in this specimen translate into the identical CDR3. This chain joins TRBV7-9 and TRBJ2-1; D remains ambiguous. Germline V gene lookup returns CDR1 SEHNR and CDR2 FQNEAQ (reference sequence). The CDR3 length is 11 residues. The V gene lost 0 bases and the J gene lost 8 bases, with 2 bases spanning the gap. The CDR3 DNA reads as TGTGCCAGCAGCTTAGCGCATGAGCAGTTCTTC. It specifies CASSLAHEQFF.

V usage is TRBV4-3 and J usage is TRBJ1-1, with 7 bases identical to TRBD1. After removal of 4 bases from V and 1 base from J, the junction contained 9 bases not matched to a gene. The germline gives CDR1 LGHNA, CDR2 YSLEER. The CDR3 spans 16 residues. The CDR3 region is CASSRVTGQPNTEAFF. The CDR3 DNA follows: TGCGCCAGCAGCCGGGTTACGGGACAGCCGAACACTGAAGCTTTCTTT.

The gene calls are TRBV7-6 and TRBJ2-3; TRBD2 agrees at 7 bases. The V gene end was trimmed by 5 bases and the J gene end by 0 bases; junction bases not matched to a gene: 14. There are 18 residues in the CDR3. Germline V lookup: CDR1 SGHVS, CDR2 FNYEAQ. The CDR3 DNA is TGTGCCAGCAGCCCCCTCCCTAGCGGTTATACTAGCACAGATACGCAGTATTTT. Protein sequence: CASSPLPSGYTSTDTQYF.

The chain is built from TRBV5-1 and TRBJ1-2; TRBD1 matches at 10 bases. From germline, CDR1 is SGHRS and CDR2 YFSETQ. V shed 2 bases, J shed 4 bases, and the junction held 5 bases outside the gene matches. The length of the CDR3 is 15 residues. For the CDR3, the DNA is TGCGCCAGCAGCTTAGGGGGACAGGGGCGCTATGGCTACACCTTC. Its protein is CASSLGGQGRYGYTF.

This rearrangement joins TRBV6-6 to TRBJ2-7; maybe TRBD2 (5 bases). Trimming cost V 6 bases and J 3 bases, with 15 bases left between them. The CDR3 is 14 residues long. Looked up from germline, CDR1 is MNHNY and CDR2 is SVGAGI (reference sequence). CDR3 in amino acids: CASRMTNWLYEQYF. DNA of the CDR3: TGTGCCAGCAGGATGACTAATTGGCTCTACGAGCAGTACTTC.

The rearrangement joins TRBV7-9 to TRBJ1-5; TRBD1 matches 8 bases. The length of the CDR3 is 18 residues. Per the germline V gene, CDR1 is SEHNR and CDR2 is FQNEAQ (reference sequence). V shed 4 bases and J 15 bases; nucleotides not matched to a gene: 26. The CDR3 loop is CASSSEIVGRQGIERAHF. As DNA, the CDR3 is TGTGCCAGCAGCTCAGAGATAGTTGGGAGACAGGGGATCGAACGGGCGCATTTT.

J is TRBJ2-7 and V is TRBV9; maybe TRBD1 (6 bases). V was pared by 0 bases and J by 3 bases, with 10 bases between. Per the germline V gene, CDR1 is SGDLS and CDR2 is YYNGEE. This CDR3 spans 14 amino acids. The CDR3 sequence is CASSVGTANYEQYF. DNA of the CDR3: TGTGCCAGCAGCGTAGGGACAGCGAACTACGAGCAGTACTTC.

Comment on this clone: Other DNA variants within this sample encode the same CDR3. V usage is TRBV29-1 and J usage is TRBJ1-1, with 7 bases identical to TRBD1. Germline V gene sequence: CDR1 SQVTM, CDR2 ANQGSEA. The CDR3 extends over 10 amino acids. After removal of 7 bases from V and 5 bases from J, the junction contained 1 base not matched to a gene. DNA for the CDR3: TGCAGCGCCAGGGGGACTGAAGCTTTCTTT. Translated, it gives CSARGTEAFF.

This clone was observed a single time. The rearrangement joins TRBV6-1 to TRBJ2-5, with D tentatively TRBD1 (6 bases). The CDR3 has 14 residues. The V and J ends lost 6 bases and 5 bases respectively, with 16 bases between them. Looked up from germline, CDR1 is MNHNS and CDR2 is SASEGT. DNA for the CDR3: TGTGCCAGCAGCCGGCGGACAGTCGGGGAGACCCAGTACTTC. The encoded protein is CASSRRTVGETQYF.

This clone was seen just once. The sample has other DNA sequences that encode this CDR3 too. The gene calls are TRBV27 and TRBJ1-4; D unclear. CDR3 length equals 16 residues. Per germline, CDR1 MNHEY and CDR2 SMNVEV (reference sequence). The ends were cut back, 0 bases at V and 2 bases at J, with 10 bases in the middle. CDR3 DNA: TGTGCCAGCAGTTTATCCCCCCGGGCCACTAATGAAAAACTGTTTTTT. Protein product: CASSLSPRATNEKLFF.